A selection of T cell receptor beta chains follows, all from one sample in a study of Ad26.COV2.S vaccination and SARS-CoV-2 variants. The repertoire was sequenced with immunoSEQ multiplex PCR; TCRdb's copy has only in-frame clones and lacks some. In the table there are about 280,000 clones, about 87% of which are singletons. Sequences were derived from peripheral blood, sampled in a trial of Ad26.COV2.S vaccine versus placebo. These receptors all stem from a person between 18 and 65 years old who received the Ad26.COV2.S COVID-19 vaccine or a placebo. CDR3s include the opening cysteine and the closing phenylalanine or tryptophan. D genes are given only for firm matches. Clone size is not always given. Where it is, it says once, few, many or a class for expanded clones.

CDR3 DNA	CDR3 protein	clone size	V gene	J gene	D gene
TGTGCCAGCAGTGAAGCGACAGGGCCTCGCTATGGCTACACCTTC	CASSEATGPRYGYTF	NA	TRBV6-1	TRBJ1-2	TRBD1
TGTGCCAGCAGCTTAGGTGTGGGGATAGACTATGGCTACACCTTC	CASSLGVGIDYGYTF	NA	TRBV7-2	TRBJ1-2	NA
TGTGCCAGTAGTCCCCGGGCCTCAAGCTCCTACGAGCAGTACTTC	CASSPRASSSYEQYF	NA	TRBV19	TRBJ2-7	NA
TGTGCTTTCAACGAGGGCTACGAGCAGTACTTC	CAFNEGYEQYF	NA	TRBV30	TRBJ2-7	NA
TGTGCCAGCAGCCCTTCTGGCGGCGGCAATCAGCCCCAGCATTTT	CASSPSGGGNQPQHF	NA	TRBV28	TRBJ1-5	NA
TGTGCCAGCAGGGCTACGGCGAAAAACATTCAGTACTTC	CASRATAKNIQYF	once	TRBV6-5	TRBJ2-4	NA
TGTGCCAGCAGTTACTCGACGTGGACCGCGAACACTGAAGCTTTCTTT	CASSYSTWTANTEAFF	NA	TRBV6-5	TRBJ1-1	NA
TGTGCCAGCAGTTACGGTACAGGGGACACTGAAGCTTTCTTT	CASSYGTGDTEAFF	NA	TRBV6-2/TRBV6-3	TRBJ1-1	TRBD1
TGTGCCAGCAGTTTGGTCAGTGTGAGGGAGACCCCTGAAGCTTTCTTT	CASSLVSVRETPEAFF	NA	TRBV6-6	TRBJ1-1	NA
TGTGCCAGCAGCCAAGGGATGACTAGCTTATATGGCGGGGAGCTGTTTTTT	CASSQGMTSLYGGELFF	NA	TRBV4-2	TRBJ2-2	TRBD2
TGTGCCAGTAGTATGGTCAACCTGGCCACAGATACGCAGTATTTT	CASSMVNLATDTQYF	NA	TRBV19	TRBJ2-3	NA